This T cell receptor beta chain was obtained from a study of low-dose radiotherapy and immunotherapy resistance in tumors. Study details: Each patient took aspirin at a dose of 300 mg by mouth once daily over the course of four cycles, with dosing beginning on cycle 1 day 1. Both TCRalpha and TCRbeta chains were reverse transcribed with V-gene-specific primers.

V lost 3 bases and J lost 6, with 9 bases in between. Looked up from germline, CDR1 is MDHEN and CDR2 is SYDVKM. This CDR3 is 12 amino acids long. Time point specified: after trial treatment. The treatment was: LDRT plus nivolumab, ipilimumab, low-dose cyclophosphamide and aspirin (RACIN trial). Amplification, which lasted around 18 PCR cycles, used a constant-region primer and V-primer adapter to amplify TCRs. TCRdb reanalysed the reads using MiXCR and keeps one entry per CDR3 protein. The sample contains approximately 52,000 distinct CDR3 sequences, roughly 33% of which appear only once. Sequencing used PBMCs, obtained after low-dose radiotherapy plus immunotherapy. The sequence was obtained from a male donor with rectosigmoid adenocarcinoma. The chain uses TRBV28 and TRBJ2-7, with a possible D match to TRBD1 (5 bases). Here the CDR3 DNA reads TGTGCCAGCAGTTTGAAGGGGCTCGAGCAGTACTTC. Its protein is CASSLKGLEQYF.